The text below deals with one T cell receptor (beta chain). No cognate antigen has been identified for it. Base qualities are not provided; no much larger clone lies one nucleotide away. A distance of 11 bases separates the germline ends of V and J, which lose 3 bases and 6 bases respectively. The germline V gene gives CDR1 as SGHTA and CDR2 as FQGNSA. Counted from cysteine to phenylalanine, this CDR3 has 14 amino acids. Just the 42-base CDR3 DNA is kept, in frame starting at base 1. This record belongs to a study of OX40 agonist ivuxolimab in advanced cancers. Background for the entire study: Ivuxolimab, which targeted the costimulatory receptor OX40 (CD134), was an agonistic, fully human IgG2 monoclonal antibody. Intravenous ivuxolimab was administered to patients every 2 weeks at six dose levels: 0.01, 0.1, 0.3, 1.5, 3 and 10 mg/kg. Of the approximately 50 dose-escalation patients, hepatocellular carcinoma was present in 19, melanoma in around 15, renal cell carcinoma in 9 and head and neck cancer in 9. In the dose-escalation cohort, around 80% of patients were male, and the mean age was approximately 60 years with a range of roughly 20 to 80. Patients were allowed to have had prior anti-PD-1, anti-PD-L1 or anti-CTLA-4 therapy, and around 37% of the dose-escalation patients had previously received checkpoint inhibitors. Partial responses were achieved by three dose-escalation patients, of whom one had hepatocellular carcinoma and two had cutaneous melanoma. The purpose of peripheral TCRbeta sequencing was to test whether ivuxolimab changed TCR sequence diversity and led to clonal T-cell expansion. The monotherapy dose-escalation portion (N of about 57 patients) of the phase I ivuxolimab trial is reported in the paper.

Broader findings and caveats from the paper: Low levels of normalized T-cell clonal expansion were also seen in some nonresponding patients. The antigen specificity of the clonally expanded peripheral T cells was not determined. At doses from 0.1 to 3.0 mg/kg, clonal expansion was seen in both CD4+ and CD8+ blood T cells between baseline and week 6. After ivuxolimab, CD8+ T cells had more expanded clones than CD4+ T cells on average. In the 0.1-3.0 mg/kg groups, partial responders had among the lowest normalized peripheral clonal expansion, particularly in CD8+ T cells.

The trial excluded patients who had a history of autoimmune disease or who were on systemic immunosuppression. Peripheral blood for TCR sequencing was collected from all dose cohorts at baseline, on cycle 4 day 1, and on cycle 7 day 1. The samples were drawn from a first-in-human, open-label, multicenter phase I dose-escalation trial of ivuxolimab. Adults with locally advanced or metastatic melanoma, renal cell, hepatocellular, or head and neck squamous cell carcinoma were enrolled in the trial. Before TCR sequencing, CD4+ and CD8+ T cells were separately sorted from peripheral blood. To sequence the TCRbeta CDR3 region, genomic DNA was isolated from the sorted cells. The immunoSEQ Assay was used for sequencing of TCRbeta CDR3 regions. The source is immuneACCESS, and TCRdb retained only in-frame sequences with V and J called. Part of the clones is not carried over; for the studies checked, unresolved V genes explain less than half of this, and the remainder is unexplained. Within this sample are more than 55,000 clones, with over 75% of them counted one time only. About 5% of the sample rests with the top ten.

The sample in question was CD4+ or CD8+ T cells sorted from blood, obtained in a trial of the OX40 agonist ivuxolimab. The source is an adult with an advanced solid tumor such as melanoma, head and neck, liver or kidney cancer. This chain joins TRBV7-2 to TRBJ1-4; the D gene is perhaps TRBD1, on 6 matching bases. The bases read TGTGCCAGCAGCTTGCCCCAGGGGTATGAAAAACTGTTTTTT. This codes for CASSLPQGYEKLFF.